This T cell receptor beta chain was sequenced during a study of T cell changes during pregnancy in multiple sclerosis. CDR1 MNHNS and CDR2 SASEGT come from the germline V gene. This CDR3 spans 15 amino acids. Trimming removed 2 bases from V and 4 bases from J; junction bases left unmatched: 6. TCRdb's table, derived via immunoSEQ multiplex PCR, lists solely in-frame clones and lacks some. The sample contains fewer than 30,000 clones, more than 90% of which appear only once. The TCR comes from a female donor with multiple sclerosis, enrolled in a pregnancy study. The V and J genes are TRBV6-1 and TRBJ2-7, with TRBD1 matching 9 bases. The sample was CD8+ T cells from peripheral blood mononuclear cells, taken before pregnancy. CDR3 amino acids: CASSEFMDRGYEQYF. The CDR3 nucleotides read TGTGCCAGCAGTGAATTCATGGACAGGGGTTACGAGCAGTACTTC.